Listed below are T cell receptor beta chains from one sample, sequenced in a study of T cell responses to AZD1222 COVID-19 vaccine. Libraries were prepared by immunoSEQ multiplex PCR; TCRdb keeps only in-frame clonotypes and omits some of them. This table holds some 150,000 clones, about 92% found once. This specimen consisted of peripheral blood, obtained on day 0 of AZD1222 vaccination. These receptors all stem from an adult in good health. CDR3s include the opening cysteine and the closing phenylalanine or tryptophan. D genes are given only for firm matches. A clone size is listed for some rows: how often the clone was seen (once, few, many), or a class if it is expanded.

13	TRBV12-3/TRBV12-4	TRBJ2-5	-	TRBD1	TGTGCCAGCAGCAGGGACAGGTGGTGGACCCAGTACTTC	CASSRDRWWTQYF
13	TRBV7-9	TRBJ1-2	-	TRBD1	TGTGCCAGCAGCTCGACAGGGGGGCATGGCTACACCTTC	CASSSTGGHGYTF
13	TRBV7-2	TRBJ1-1	-	-	TGTGCCAGCAGCCAACAGGGGAACACTGAAGCTTTCTTT	CASSQQGNTEAFF
17	TRBV19	TRBJ1-1	once	TRBD1	TGTGCCAGTAGTATTCCGGGACAGGGAGTTCAGAACACTGAAGCTTTCTTT	CASSIPGQGVQNTEAFF
13	TRBV11-1	TRBJ2-1	-	-	TGTGCCAGCACCCCGGTAGTACGGGGTGAGCAGTTCTTC	CASTPVVRGEQFF
13	TRBV2	TRBJ2-7	-	-	TGTGCCAGCAGTGCCGGCGAGGCCGGCGAGCAGTACTTC	CASSAGEAGEQYF
13	TRBV5-6	TRBJ1-2	-	-	TGTGCCAGCACCCCGCGCGGGGTAATGGGCTACACCTTC	CASTPRGVMGYTF
15	TRBV6-6	TRBJ1-2	-	-	TGTGCCAGCAGTTACGGGACTTTAAAGGAGGATGGCTACACCTTC	CASSYGTLKEDGYTF
15	TRBV7-2	TRBJ2-2	-	-	TGTGCCAGCAGCCTAAGGCTAGACGAAACCGGGGAGCTGTTTTTT	CASSLRLDETGELFF
15	TRBV7-2	TRBJ1-1	-	-	TGTGCCAGCAGCTCGACGACACGGTTTAACACTGAAGCTTTCTTT	CASSSTTRFNTEAFF
16	TRBV18	TRBJ2-1	-	TRBD2	TGTGCCAGCTCACCGACTAGCGGGGGAGTTTCGAATGAGCAGTTCTTC	CASSPTSGGVSNEQFF
16	TRBV4-1	TRBJ2-7	-	-	TGCGCCAGCAGCCAAGATCAGGAGGACGGAACCTACGAGCAGTACTTC	CASSQDQEDGTYEQYF
16	TRBV24-1	TRBJ2-3	-	TRBD2	TGTGCCACCAGTGATAGTCAGCGGGGGGCCACAGATACGCAGTATTTT	CATSDSQRGATDTQYF
13	TRBV29-1	TRBJ1-1	-	-	TGCAGCGTTAGCGGACGGGCGAACACTGAAGCTTTCTTT	CSVSGRANTEAFF
15	TRBV11-2	TRBJ2-1	-	-	TGTGCCAGCAGCTTAGAGTCCAGCTCCTACAATGAGCAGTTCTTC	CASSLESSSYNEQFF
14	TRBV5-1	TRBJ2-1	-	-	TGCGCCAGCAGCTATGGGAAGAGCGGAAATGAGCAGTTCTTC	CASSYGKSGNEQFF
14	TRBV5-1	TRBJ2-3	once	-	TGCGCCAGCAGCTGGGGGACGGACACAGATACGCAGTATTTT	CASSWGTDTDTQYF
16	TRBV7-8	TRBJ2-5	few	-	TGTGCCAGCAGCTTAGGCCAGGGACGGAGGCAAGAGACCCAGTACTTC	CASSLGQGRRQETQYF
14	TRBV27	TRBJ2-6	-	-	TGTGCCAGCTCACGGATTTCTGGGGCCAACGTCCTGACTTTC	CASSRISGANVLTF
13	TRBV28	TRBJ2-1	-	TRBD2	TGTGCCAGCAGACTAGCGGGGTACAATGAGCAGTTCTTC	CASRLAGYNEQFF
16	TRBV27	TRBJ1-2	-	TRBD1	TGTGCCAGCAGTTTGTCGGACAGGCATTTGGGCTATGGCTACACCTTC	CASSLSDRHLGYGYTF
15	TRBV15	TRBJ1-5	-	TRBD1	TGTGCCACCAGCAGGACAGGGTCGTGGTATCAGCCCCAGCATTTT	CATSRTGSWYQPQHF
17	TRBV3-1/TRBV3-2	TRBJ2-5	-	TRBD1	TGTGCCAGCAGCCAGGAACTACCGGGACAGGGGGCCCGGGCCCAGTACTTC	CASSQELPGQGARAQYF
16	TRBV9	TRBJ2-3	-	-	TGTGCCAGCAGCGAGGGAAGGCGGGGGACAACAGATACGCAGTATTTT	CASSEGRRGTTDTQYF
14	TRBV6-2/TRBV6-3	TRBJ1-1	-	-	TGTGCCAGCAGTTACGGGGGGATGAACACTGAAGCTTTCTTT	CASSYGGMNTEAFF
15	TRBV3-1/TRBV3-2	TRBJ1-6	-	-	TGTGCCAGCAGCCAAGGAGGGGGCTATAATTCACCCCTCCACTTT	CASSQGGGYNSPLHF
14	TRBV9	TRBJ2-3	-	-	TGTGCCAGCAGCGTAGCTTTGGCCACAGATACGCAGTATTTT	CASSVALATDTQYF
16	TRBV6-2/TRBV6-3	TRBJ1-1	-	TRBD1	TGTGCCAGCAGTTACTCACAGGGGGCCGTGAACACTGAAGCTTTCTTT	CASSYSQGAVNTEAFF
15	TRBV10-3	TRBJ1-1	-	TRBD1	TGTGCCATCAAAGGCGCGGAGGGGGCGGGTACTGAAGCTTTCTTT	CAIKGAEGAGTEAFF
15	TRBV5-1	TRBJ1-1	-	TRBD1	TGCGCCAGCAGCTCAGGACAGGGGCCGGGGACTGAAGCTTTCTTT	CASSSGQGPGTEAFF
16	TRBV4-1	TRBJ2-5	once	TRBD2	TGCGCCAGCAGCCAAGTTGGCGGGGGTGCAGAGAGAACCCAGTACTTC	CASSQVGGGAERTQYF
15	TRBV24-1	TRBJ1-4	-	TRBD1	TGTGCCACCAGTGATCCAGGGGGCCCTGGTGAAAAACTGTTTTTT	CATSDPGGPGEKLFF
12	TRBV5-4	TRBJ1-4	-	-	TGTGCCAGCAGCTCCGGTGGTGAAAAACTGTTTTTT	CASSSGGEKLFF
14	TRBV24-1	TRBJ2-3	-	-	TGTGCCACCAGTTTTCAGGGGAACTCAGATACGCAGTATTTT	CATSFQGNSDTQYF
15	TRBV7-2	TRBJ1-2	-	-	TGTGCCAGCAGCCCGCGGGTCATAGCTAACTATGGCTACACCTTC	CASSPRVIANYGYTF
12	TRBV12-3/TRBV12-4	TRBJ1-3	-	-	TGTGCCAGCAGTTTAGATGGGAACACCATATATTTT	CASSLDGNTIYF
16	TRBV5-1	TRBJ2-5	-	TRBD1	TGCGCCAGCAGCCCCTTAGAGGACAGGCACCAAGAGACCCAGTACTTC	CASSPLEDRHQETQYF
14	TRBV5-1	TRBJ1-1	once	-	TGCGCCAGCAGATTCGGACTTGGAACCACTGAAGCTTTCTTT	CASRFGLGTTEAFF
11	TRBV7-2	TRBJ2-1	-	-	TGTGCCAGCAGCTTAGTGGGTGAGCAGTTCTTC	CASSLVGEQFF
12	TRBV11-2	TRBJ2-7	once	-	TGTGCCAGCAGCTTAAATGACTACGAGCAGTACTTC	CASSLNDYEQYF
14	TRBV19	TRBJ1-5	-	TRBD1	TGTGCCAGTACCACGGGACAGGGACATCAGCCCCAGCATTTT	CASTTGQGHQPQHF